What follows is one TCR beta chain and its context. The ends lost 4 bases at V and 5 bases at J; junction bases unmatched: 12. CDR3 length equals 16 residues. Germline CDR1 and CDR2: MGHRA and YSYEKL. From the 5' RACE reads, TCRdb called clonotypes with MiXCR, one entry per CDR3 protein. The sample has about 210,000 distinct CDR3 sequences, approximately 9% seen once. With no exceptions, donors were healthy Caucasians. This sample was taken from a study of identical twins. The chain recombines TRBV4-1 with TRBJ2-5, with TRBD2 matching over 8 bases. This TCR was sampled from a woman aged 18-29 years in good health. Input material: memory (CD45RO+) T cells sorted from blood. In DNA form, the CDR3 reads TGCGCCAGCAGCCGTAGGACCGGACTAGCCGTTGAGACCCAGTACTTC. Its protein product is CASSRRTGLAVETQYF.